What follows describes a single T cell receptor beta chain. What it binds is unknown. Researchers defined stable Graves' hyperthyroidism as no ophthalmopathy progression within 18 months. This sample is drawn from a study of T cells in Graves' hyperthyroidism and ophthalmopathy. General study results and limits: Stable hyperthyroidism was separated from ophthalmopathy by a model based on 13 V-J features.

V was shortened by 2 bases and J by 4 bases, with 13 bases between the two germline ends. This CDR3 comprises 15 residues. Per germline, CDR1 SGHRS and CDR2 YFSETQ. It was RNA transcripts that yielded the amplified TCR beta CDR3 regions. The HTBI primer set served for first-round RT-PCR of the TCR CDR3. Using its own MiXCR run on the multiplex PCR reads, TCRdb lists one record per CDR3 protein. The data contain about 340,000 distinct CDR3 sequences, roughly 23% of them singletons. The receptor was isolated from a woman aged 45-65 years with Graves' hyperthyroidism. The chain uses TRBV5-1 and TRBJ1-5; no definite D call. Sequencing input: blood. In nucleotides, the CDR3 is TGCGCCAGCAGCTTAGCCCCGACGGTGAATCAGCCCCAGCATTTT. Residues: CASSLAPTVNQPQHF.